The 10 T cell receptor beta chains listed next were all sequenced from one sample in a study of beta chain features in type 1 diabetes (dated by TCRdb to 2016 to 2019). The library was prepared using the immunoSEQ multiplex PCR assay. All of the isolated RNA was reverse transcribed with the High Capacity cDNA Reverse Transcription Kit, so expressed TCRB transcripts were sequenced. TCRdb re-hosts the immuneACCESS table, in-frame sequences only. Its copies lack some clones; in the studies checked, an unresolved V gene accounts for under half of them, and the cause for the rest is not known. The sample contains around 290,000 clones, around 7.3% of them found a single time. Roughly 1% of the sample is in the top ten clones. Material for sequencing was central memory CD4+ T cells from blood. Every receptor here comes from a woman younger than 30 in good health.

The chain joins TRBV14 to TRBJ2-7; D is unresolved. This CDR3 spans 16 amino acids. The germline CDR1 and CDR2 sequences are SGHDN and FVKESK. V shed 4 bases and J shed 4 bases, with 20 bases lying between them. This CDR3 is CASSPAIHLAVYEQYV. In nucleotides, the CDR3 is TGTGCCAGCAGCCCGGCTATTCACCTGGCGGTGTACGAGCAGTACGTC.

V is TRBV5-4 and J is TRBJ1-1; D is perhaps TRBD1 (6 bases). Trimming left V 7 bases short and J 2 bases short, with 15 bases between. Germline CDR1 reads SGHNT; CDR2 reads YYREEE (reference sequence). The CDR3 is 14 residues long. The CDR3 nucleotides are TGTGCCAGCGCCATTGGGGGGCCCAACACTGAAGCTTTCTTT. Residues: CASAIGGPNTEAFF. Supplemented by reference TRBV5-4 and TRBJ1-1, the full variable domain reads ETGVTQSPTHLIKTRGQQVTLRCSSQSGHNTVSWYQQALGQGPQFIFQYYREEENGRGNFPPRFSGLQFPNYSSELNVNALELDDSALYLCASAIGGPNTEAFFGQGTRLTVV.

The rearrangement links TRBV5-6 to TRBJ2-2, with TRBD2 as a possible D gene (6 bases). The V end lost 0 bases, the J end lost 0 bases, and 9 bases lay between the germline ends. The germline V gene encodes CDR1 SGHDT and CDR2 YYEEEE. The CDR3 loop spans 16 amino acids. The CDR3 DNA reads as TGTGCCAGCAGCTTGGGCGGCGGGGCGAACACCGGGGAGCTGTTTTTT. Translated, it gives CASSLGGGANTGELFF.

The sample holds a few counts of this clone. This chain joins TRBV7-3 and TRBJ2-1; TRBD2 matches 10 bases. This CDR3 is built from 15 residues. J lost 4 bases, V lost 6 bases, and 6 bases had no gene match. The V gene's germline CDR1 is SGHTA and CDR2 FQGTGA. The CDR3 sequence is CASSPTSGTYNEQFF. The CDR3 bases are TGTGCCAGCAGTCCTACTAGCGGGACGTACAATGAGCAGTTCTTC.

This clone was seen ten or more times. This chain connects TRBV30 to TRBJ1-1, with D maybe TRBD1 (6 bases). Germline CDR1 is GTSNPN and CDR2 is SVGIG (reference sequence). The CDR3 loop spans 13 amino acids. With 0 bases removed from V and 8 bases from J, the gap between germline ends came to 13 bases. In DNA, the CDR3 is TGTGCCTGGAGTGTACGGGTGGGGGGCGAAGCTTTCTTT. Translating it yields CAWSVRVGGEAFF.

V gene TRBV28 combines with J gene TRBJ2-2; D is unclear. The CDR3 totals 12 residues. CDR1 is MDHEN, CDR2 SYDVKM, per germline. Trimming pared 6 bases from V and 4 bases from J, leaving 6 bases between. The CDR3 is CASRTLTGELFF. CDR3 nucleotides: TGTGCCAGCAGAACCCTCACCGGGGAGCTGTTTTTT.

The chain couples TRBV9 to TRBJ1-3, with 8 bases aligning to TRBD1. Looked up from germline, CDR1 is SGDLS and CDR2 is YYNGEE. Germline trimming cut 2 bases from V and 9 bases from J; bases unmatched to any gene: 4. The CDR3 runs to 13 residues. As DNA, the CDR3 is TGTGCCAGCAGCGTCACAGGGGGAGGCACCATATATTTT. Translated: CASSVTGGGTIYF.

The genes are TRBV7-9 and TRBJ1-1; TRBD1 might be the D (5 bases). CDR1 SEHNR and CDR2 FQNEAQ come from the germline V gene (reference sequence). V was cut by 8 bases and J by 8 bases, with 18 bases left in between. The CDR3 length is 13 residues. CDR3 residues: CASRGQGSGEAFF. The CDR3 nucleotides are TGTGCCAGCCGCGGACAAGGCAGCGGAGAAGCTTTCTTT.

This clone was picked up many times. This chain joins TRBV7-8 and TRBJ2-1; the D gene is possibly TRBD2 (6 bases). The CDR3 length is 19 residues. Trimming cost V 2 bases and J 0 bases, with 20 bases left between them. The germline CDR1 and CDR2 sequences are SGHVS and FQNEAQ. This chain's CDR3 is CASSLNSWGVDSSYNEQFF. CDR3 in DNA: TGTGCCAGCAGCTTAAATTCGTGGGGGGTTGACAGCTCCTACAATGAGCAGTTCTTC.

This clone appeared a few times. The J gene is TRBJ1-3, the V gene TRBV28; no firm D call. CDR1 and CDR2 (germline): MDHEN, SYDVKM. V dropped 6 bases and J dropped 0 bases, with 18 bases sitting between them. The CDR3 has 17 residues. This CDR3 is CASRASKSLRSGNTIYF. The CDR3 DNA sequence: TGTGCCAGCAGGGCCTCTAAGTCTCTCCGCTCTGGAAACACCATATATTTT.